The rows below give T cell receptor beta chains drawn from one sample of a study of blood T cell repertoires in COVID-19. TCRdb keeps only in-frame clones here, not all; method: immunoSEQ multiplex PCR. The sample carries tens of thousands of clones, 88% recorded once. What was sequenced was peripheral blood. The origin of the receptors is a man between 65 and 85 years old with acute or convalescent COVID-19. Both conserved end residues are part of each CDR3. D genes are given only for firm matches. Rows give clone size only sometimes, using once, few, many, or a class for an expanded clone.

V gene	D gene	clone size	J gene	CDR3 protein	CDR3 DNA
TRBV11-2	NA	NA	TRBJ2-7	CASSSGLGDEQYF	TGTGCCAGCAGCTCGGGACTCGGGGACGAGCAGTACTTC
TRBV11-2	NA	NA	TRBJ1-4	CASSLDSRVQGREKLFF	TGTGCCAGCAGCTTAGATTCCCGGGTACAGGGAAGGGAAAAACTGTTTTTT
TRBV7-9	NA	few	TRBJ1-3	CASSPRGGLYSSGNTIYF	TGTGCCAGCAGCCCGCGCGGGGGACTCTACAGCTCTGGAAACACCATATATTTT
TRBV2	NA	NA	TRBJ1-3	CASNPDRPTSGNTIYF	TGTGCCAGCAATCCAGACAGGCCAACCTCTGGAAACACCATATATTTT
TRBV9	NA	NA	TRBJ1-6	CASSGGAGAPRSPLHF	TGTGCCAGCAGCGGCGGGGCAGGAGCACCGAGATCACCCCTCCACTTT
TRBV19	TRBD2	NA	TRBJ2-1	CASSIQAGGPYNEQFF	TGTGCCAGTAGTATCCAAGCGGGGGGCCCCTACAATGAGCAGTTCTTC
TRBV6-6	NA	NA	TRBJ2-4	CASSPPGAGANIQYF	TGTGCCAGCAGTCCTCCAGGCGCGGGGGCAAACATTCAGTACTTC
TRBV19	TRBD2	few	TRBJ2-1	CASSMSGVGSNEQFF	TGTGCCAGTAGTATGAGCGGGGTAGGGAGCAATGAGCAGTTCTTC
TRBV11-2	TRBD2	NA	TRBJ2-3	CASGLGWGTSGESTDTQYF	TGTGCCAGCGGATTGGGGTGGGGGACTAGCGGGGAAAGCACAGATACGCAGTATTTT
TRBV6-5	NA	once	TRBJ1-5	CASSYLGADQPQHF	TGTGCCAGCAGTTACCTGGGGGCGGATCAGCCCCAGCATTTT
TRBV27	TRBD1	NA	TRBJ1-1	CASSRNRGRTENTEAFF	TGTGCCAGCAGTAGAAACAGGGGCCGGACCGAGAACACTGAAGCTTTCTTT
TRBV6-5	TRBD1	NA	TRBJ1-5	CASSPDRGPNQPQHF	TGTGCCAGCAGTCCCGACAGGGGGCCCAATCAGCCCCAGCATTTT
TRBV10-3	TRBD1	NA	TRBJ1-1	CAISAGQGAEAFF	TGTGCCATCTCGGCGGGACAGGGGGCGGAAGCTTTCTTT
TRBV28	NA	NA	TRBJ1-4	CASSTSVWGQDEKLFF	TGTGCCAGCAGTACCTCGGTGTGGGGGCAGGATGAAAAACTGTTTTTT
TRBV24-1	TRBD1	once	TRBJ1-1	CATSDPGQGDTEAFF	TGTGCCACCAGTGATCCCGGACAGGGTGATACTGAAGCTTTCTTT
TRBV2	NA	NA	TRBJ2-7	CASSEAVRSSYEQYF	TGTGCCAGCAGTGAAGCAGTGAGGAGCTCCTACGAGCAGTACTTC
TRBV7-9	TRBD2	NA	TRBJ2-3	CASSFLKAGAFTDTQYF	TGTGCCAGCAGCTTCCTAAAAGCGGGGGCCTTCACAGATACGCAGTATTTT
TRBV6-5	NA	NA	TRBJ1-1	CASSHRAAEVTEAFF	TGTGCCAGCAGCCACAGGGCCGCCGAGGTGACTGAAGCCTTCTTT
TRBV6-5	TRBD2	NA	TRBJ2-1	CASSYFPGGEQFF	TGTGCCAGCAGTTACTTCCCCGGGGGGGAGCAGTTCTTC
TRBV12-3/TRBV12-4	NA	NA	TRBJ2-7	CASTTHRGYEQYF	TGTGCCAGCACTACCCATAGAGGATACGAGCAGTACTTC
TRBV6-2/TRBV6-3	NA	once	TRBJ1-2	CASSYSTVGGYGYTF	TGTGCCAGCAGTTACTCGACAGTCGGGGGCTATGGCTACACCTTC
TRBV28	NA	NA	TRBJ2-2	CASSSRQVNTGELFF	TGTGCCAGCAGTTCGAGACAAGTTAACACCGGGGAGCTGTTTTTT
TRBV7-9	TRBD1	NA	TRBJ2-1	CASSSQGDEQFF	TGTGCCAGCAGCTCACAGGGGGATGAGCAGTTCTTC
TRBV6-5	NA	NA	TRBJ1-3	CASTQTGSSGNTIYF	TGTGCCAGCACCCAGACAGGCAGCTCTGGAAACACCATATATTTT
TRBV4-2	TRBD1	few	TRBJ1-2	CASSQQGQGARGYTF	TGTGCCAGCAGCCAGCAAGGACAGGGGGCGCGTGGCTACACCTTC
TRBV7-9	TRBD1	NA	TRBJ1-6	CASSEWTGPSPLHF	TGTGCCAGCAGCGAGTGGACAGGGCCTTCACCCCTCCACTTT
TRBV7-9	NA	NA	TRBJ2-2	CASTPVGELFF	TGTGCCAGCACCCCGGTCGGGGAGCTGTTTTTT
TRBV15	NA	once	TRBJ2-1	CATSRALAISYNEQFF	TGTGCCACCAGCAGGGCACTAGCTATTAGCTACAATGAGCAGTTCTTC
TRBV6-2/TRBV6-3	NA	NA	TRBJ1-2	CASSYSNSPHGYTF	TGTGCCAGCAGTTACTCGAATAGCCCCCATGGCTACACCTTC
TRBV28	NA	NA	TRBJ2-7	CASRSTGSGQYF	TGTGCCAGCAGATCCACAGGGTCCGGGCAGTACTTC
TRBV2	NA	NA	TRBJ2-5	CASSVGPETQYF	TGTGCCAGCAGTGTGGGGCCTGAGACCCAGTACTTC
TRBV6-1	NA	once	TRBJ1-4	CASSEIGGSEKLFF	TGTGCCAGCAGTGAAATAGGCGGGAGTGAAAAACTGTTTTTT
TRBV7-2	NA	NA	TRBJ2-7	CASSPSGVQYF	TGTGCCAGCAGCCCGTCGGGGGTTCAGTACTTC
TRBV6-5	NA	NA	TRBJ1-2	CASREGEIGYTF	TGTGCCAGCAGGGAGGGAGAAATCGGCTACACCTTC
TRBV12-2	NA	NA	TRBJ1-4	CASRLKGKGEKLFF	TGTGCAAGTCGCTTAAAGGGGAAAGGGGAAAAACTGTTTTTT
TRBV15	NA	NA	TRBJ2-3	CATSSGGSLTQYF	TGTGCCACCAGCAGTGGTGGCAGTTTGACGCAGTATTTT
TRBV2	NA	NA	TRBJ2-3	CASRRIRVDTQYF	TGTGCCAGCAGACGGATCCGGGTTGACACGCAGTATTTT
TRBV9	TRBD1	NA	TRBJ2-7	CASSVDAGGTSYEQYF	TGTGCCAGCAGCGTAGATGCAGGGGGCACTTCCTACGAGCAGTACTTC
TRBV19	TRBD1	NA	TRBJ1-5	CASSSGQGALYSNQPQHF	TGTGCCAGTAGTTCGGGACAGGGGGCCCTCTATAGCAATCAGCCCCAGCATTTT
TRBV2	NA	once	TRBJ2-7	CASSAPDSRLSYEQYF	TGTGCCAGCAGTGCCCCGGACAGCCGACTTTCCTACGAGCAGTACTTC
TRBV5-1	TRBD1	NA	TRBJ2-2	CASSSGQMNTGELFF	TGCGCCAGCAGCTCGGGACAGATGAACACCGGGGAGCTGTTTTTT
TRBV5-4	TRBD2	NA	TRBJ2-5	CASSFGRGGAQTQYF	TGTGCCAGCAGCTTTGGTCGCGGGGGGGCGCAGACCCAGTACTTC
TRBV11-2	NA	NA	TRBJ1-2	CASSFPGGIYGYTF	TGTGCCAGCAGCTTCCCGGGGGGGATCTATGGCTACACCTTC
TRBV3-1/TRBV3-2	NA	NA	TRBJ2-1	CASSQEDRGTYNEQFF	TGTGCCAGCAGCCAAGAGGACCGGGGGACCTACAATGAGCAGTTCTTC
TRBV7-2	NA	NA	TRBJ1-5	CASSFDSSLISNQPQHF	TGTGCCAGCAGCTTCGACAGTTCCCTTATTAGCAATCAGCCCCAGCATTTT
TRBV18	TRBD1	NA	TRBJ1-1	CASSPIGTDNTEAFF	TGTGCCAGCTCACCAATTGGGACAGATAACACTGAAGCTTTCTTT
TRBV11-3	TRBD2	NA	TRBJ2-2	CASSLSGVPGELFF	TGTGCCAGCAGCTTAAGCGGGGTTCCCGGGGAGCTGTTTTTT
TRBV3-1/TRBV3-2	NA	NA	TRBJ1-1	CASSQDPPGMWEAFF	TGTGCCAGCAGCCAAGATCCCCCGGGAATGTGGGAAGCTTTCTTT
TRBV27	TRBD1	NA	TRBJ2-5	CASSLTGAETQYF	TGTGCCAGCAGTTTAACAGGGGCCGAGACCCAGTACTTC
TRBV4-1	NA	few	TRBJ1-5	CASSQEGSLDQPQHF	TGCGCCAGCAGCCAAGAGGGGAGCTTGGATCAGCCCCAGCATTTT
TRBV19	TRBD1	NA	TRBJ2-6	CASSSLRQGVRGANVLTF	TGTGCCAGTAGTAGCCTACGACAGGGGGTTCGAGGGGCCAACGTCCTGACTTTC
TRBV6-5	TRBD1	NA	TRBJ1-2	CASSYIGGDGYTF	TGTGCCAGCAGTTACATAGGGGGCGATGGCTACACCTTC
TRBV24-1	TRBD1	NA	TRBJ2-1	CATSDSTRTGHNEQFF	TGTGCCACCAGTGATTCGACTCGGACAGGTCACAATGAGCAGTTCTTC
TRBV2	TRBD1	NA	TRBJ2-2	CASRDRGYSGELFF	TGTGCCAGCAGGGACAGGGGCTATTCCGGGGAGCTGTTTTTT
TRBV27	TRBD1	NA	TRBJ1-2	CASSSSGGNYGYTF	TGTGCCAGCAGTTCCTCAGGGGGCAACTATGGCTACACCTTC